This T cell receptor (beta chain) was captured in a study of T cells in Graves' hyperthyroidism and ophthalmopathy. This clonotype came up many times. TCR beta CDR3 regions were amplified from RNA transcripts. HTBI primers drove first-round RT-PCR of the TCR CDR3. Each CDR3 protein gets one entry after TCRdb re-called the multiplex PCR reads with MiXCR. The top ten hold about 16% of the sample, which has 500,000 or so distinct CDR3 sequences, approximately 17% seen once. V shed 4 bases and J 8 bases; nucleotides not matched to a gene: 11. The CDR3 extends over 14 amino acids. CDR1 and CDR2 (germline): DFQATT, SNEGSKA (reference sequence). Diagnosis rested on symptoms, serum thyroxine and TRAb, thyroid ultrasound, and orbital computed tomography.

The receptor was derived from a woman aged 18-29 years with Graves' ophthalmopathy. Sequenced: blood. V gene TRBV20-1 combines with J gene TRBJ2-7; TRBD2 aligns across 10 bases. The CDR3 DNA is TGCAGTGCTACCTGGACTAGCGGAGAGGGGCAGCAGTACTTC. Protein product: CSATWTSGEGQQYF.